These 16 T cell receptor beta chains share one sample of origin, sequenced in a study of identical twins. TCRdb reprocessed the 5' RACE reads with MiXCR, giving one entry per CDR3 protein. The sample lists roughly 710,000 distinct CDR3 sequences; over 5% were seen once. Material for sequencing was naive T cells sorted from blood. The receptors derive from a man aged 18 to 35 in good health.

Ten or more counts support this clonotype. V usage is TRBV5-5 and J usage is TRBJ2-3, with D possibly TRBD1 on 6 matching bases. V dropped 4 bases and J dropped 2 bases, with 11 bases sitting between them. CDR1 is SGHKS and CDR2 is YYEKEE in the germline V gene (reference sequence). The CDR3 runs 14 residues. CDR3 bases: TGTGCCAGCAGCCCACAGGGTTCCACAGATACGCAGTATTTT. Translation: CASSPQGSTDTQYF.

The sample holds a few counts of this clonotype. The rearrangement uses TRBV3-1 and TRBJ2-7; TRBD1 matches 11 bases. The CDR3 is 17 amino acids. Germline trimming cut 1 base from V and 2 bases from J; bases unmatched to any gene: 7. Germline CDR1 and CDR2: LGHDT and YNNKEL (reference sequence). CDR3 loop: CASSQVWDRGEPYEQYV. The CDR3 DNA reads TGTGCCAGCAGCCAAGTGTGGGACAGGGGGGAGCCCTACGAGCAGTACGTC.

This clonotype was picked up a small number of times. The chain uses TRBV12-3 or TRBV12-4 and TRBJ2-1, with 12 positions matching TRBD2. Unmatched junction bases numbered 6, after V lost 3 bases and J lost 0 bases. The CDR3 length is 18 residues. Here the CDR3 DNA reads TGTGCCAGCAGTTTGTGGACTAGCGGGACCCTCTCCTACAATGAGCAGTTCTTC. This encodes CASSLWTSGTLSYNEQFF.

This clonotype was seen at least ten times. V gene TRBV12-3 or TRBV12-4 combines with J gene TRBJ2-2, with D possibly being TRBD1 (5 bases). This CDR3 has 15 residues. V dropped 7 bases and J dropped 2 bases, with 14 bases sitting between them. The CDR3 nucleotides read TGTGCCAGCATCGAGCAGGGCCTTAACACCGGGGAGCTGTTTTTT. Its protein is CASIEQGLNTGELFF.

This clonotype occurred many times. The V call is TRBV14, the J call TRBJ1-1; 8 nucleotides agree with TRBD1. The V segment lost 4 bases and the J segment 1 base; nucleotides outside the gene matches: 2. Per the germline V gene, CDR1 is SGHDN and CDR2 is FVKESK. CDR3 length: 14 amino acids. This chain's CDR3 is CASSRQGRNTEAFF. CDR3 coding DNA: TGTGCCAGCAGCCGACAGGGGAGGAACACTGAAGCTTTCTTT.

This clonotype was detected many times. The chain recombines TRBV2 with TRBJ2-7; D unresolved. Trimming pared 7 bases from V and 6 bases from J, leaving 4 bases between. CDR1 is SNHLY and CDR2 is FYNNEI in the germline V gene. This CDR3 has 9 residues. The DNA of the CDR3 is TGTGCCAGCACTCCCGAGCAGTACTTC. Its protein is CASTPEQYF. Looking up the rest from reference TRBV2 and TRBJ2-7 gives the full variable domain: EPEVTQTPSHQVTQMGQEVILRCVPISNHLYFYWYRQILGQKVEFLVSFYNNEISEKSEIFDDQFSVERPDGSNFTLKIRSTKLEDSAMYFCASTPEQYFGPGTRLTVT.

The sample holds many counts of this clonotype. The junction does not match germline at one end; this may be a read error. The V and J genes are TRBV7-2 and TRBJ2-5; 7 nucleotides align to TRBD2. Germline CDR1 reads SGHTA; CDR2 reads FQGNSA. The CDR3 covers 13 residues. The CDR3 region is CASSLAPGLPYDF. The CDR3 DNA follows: TGTGCCAGCAGCTTAGCCCCGGGACTACCTTATGACTTC.

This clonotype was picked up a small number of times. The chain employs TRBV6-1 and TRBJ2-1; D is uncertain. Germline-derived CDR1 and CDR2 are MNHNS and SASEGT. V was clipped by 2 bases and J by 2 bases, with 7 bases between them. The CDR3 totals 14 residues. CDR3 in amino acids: CASSEYKAYNEQFF. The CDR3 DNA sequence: TGTGCCAGCAGTGAATATAAGGCCTACAATGAGCAGTTCTTC.

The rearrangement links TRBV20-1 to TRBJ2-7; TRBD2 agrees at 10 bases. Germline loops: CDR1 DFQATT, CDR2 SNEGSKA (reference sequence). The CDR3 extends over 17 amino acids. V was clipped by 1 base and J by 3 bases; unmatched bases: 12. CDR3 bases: TGCAGTGCTAGAGGTCCGGAACTAGCGGGATTCTTCTACGAGCAGTACTTC. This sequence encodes CSARGPELAGFFYEQYF.

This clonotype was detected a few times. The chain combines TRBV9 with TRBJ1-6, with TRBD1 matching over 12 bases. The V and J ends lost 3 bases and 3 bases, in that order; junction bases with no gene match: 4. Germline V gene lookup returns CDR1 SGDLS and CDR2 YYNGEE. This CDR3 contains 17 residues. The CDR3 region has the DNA TGTGCCAGCAGCGACCGGGACAGGGGGCTCTATAATTCACCCCTCCACTTT. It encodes CASSDRDRGLYNSPLHF. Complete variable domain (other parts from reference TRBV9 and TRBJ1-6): DSGVTQTPKHLITATGQRVTLRCSPRSGDLSVYWYQQSLDQGLQFLIQYYNGEERAKGNILERFSAQQFPDLHSELNLSSLELGDSALYFCASSDRDRGLYNSPLHFGNGTRLTVT.

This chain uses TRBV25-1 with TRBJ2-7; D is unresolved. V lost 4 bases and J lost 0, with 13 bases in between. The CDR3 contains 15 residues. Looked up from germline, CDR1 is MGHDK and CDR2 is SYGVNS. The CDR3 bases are TGTGCCAGCAGTGCGCCCGGGCGGAGCTCCTACGAGCAGTACTTC. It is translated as CASSAPGRSSYEQYF.

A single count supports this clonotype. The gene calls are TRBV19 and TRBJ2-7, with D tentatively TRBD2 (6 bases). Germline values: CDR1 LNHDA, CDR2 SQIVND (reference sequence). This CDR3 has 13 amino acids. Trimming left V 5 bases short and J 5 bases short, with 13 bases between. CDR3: CASSADSGDEQYF. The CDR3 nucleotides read TGTGCCAGTAGTGCGGATAGCGGAGACGAGCAGTACTTC.

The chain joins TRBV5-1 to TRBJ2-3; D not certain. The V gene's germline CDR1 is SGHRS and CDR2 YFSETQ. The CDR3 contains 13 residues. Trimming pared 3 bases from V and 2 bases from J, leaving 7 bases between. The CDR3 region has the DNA TGCGCCAGCAGCTCGGTCCCCACAGATACGCAGTATTTT. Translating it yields CASSSVPTDTQYF. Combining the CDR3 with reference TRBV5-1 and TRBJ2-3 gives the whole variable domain KAGVTQTPRYLIKTRGQQVTLSCSPISGHRSVSWYQQTPGQGLQFLFEYFSETQRNKGNFPGRFSGRQFSNSRSEMNVSTLELGDSALYLCASSSVPTDTQYFGPGTRLTVL.

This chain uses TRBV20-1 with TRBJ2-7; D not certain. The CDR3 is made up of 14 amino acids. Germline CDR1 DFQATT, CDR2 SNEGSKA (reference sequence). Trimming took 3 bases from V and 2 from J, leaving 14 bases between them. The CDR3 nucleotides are TGCAGTGCTAGCCCGACGGACGGTCCCTACGAGCAGTACTTC. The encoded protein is CSASPTDGPYEQYF.

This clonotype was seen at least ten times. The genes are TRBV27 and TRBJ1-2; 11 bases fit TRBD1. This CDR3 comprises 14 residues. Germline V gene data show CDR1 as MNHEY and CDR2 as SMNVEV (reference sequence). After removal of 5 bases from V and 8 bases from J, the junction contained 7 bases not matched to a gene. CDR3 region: CASSNLGQGGGYTF. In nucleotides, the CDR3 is TGTGCCAGCAGTAACCTGGGACAGGGGGGCGGCTACACCTTC.

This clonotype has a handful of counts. For the CDR3, the DNA is TGTGCCAGCACACCCGGGGGAGGGGTGAACACTGAAGCTTTCTTT. Translation: CASTPGGGVNTEAFF. V usage is TRBV12-3 or TRBV12-4 and J usage is TRBJ1-1; possibly TRBD1 for D (5 bases). The CDR3 runs to 15 residues. Trimming took off 7 bases at V and 0 bases at J, with 15 bases between the two ends.